This TCR beta chain was obtained from a study of human T cells and chemical hapten exposure. Study at large: TCR yields differed between samples (mainly from small differences in pooled library volume).

The CDR3 length is 14 residues. CDR1 SNHLY and CDR2 FYNNEI come from the germline V gene. The V gene lost 6 bases and the J gene lost 6 bases, with 14 bases spanning the gap. Each CDR3 protein gets one entry after TCRdb re-called the RACE reads with MiXCR. The data contain approximately 52,000 distinct CDR3 sequences, 8.5% to 10% of them seen just once; the ten biggest clones take up 14%. Noted time point: pre-sensitization, week 0. Treatment defined: therapeutic diphenylcyclopropenone sensitization with weekly scalp DPC. The study enrolled 18 to 70-year-old alopecia patients suitable for DPC. Study-level results: Counts of TCRs above 1 in 1000 frequency stayed unchanged with DPC sensitization.

This clonotype was picked up many times. Its matching antigen is unknown. This chain uses TRBV2 with TRBJ2-2, with a possible D match to TRBD1 (6 bases). The material was whole blood, obtained in connection with sensitization to the hapten diphenylcyclopropenone (DPC). The receptor comes from a woman aged 40 to 49 with alopecia areata. Some clones in this sample may be carry-over from other donors' samples. CDR3 DNA: TGTGCCAGCAGCCGGACAGAGGCCGCCGGGGAGCTGTTTTTT. Its protein is CASSRTEAAGELFF.